The 5 T cell receptor beta chains presented below share a single source sample, sequenced in a study of identical twins. MiXCR was run by TCRdb on the 5' RACE reads, yielding one entry per CDR3 protein. The table includes approximately 890,000 distinct CDR3 sequences, 10% to 15% detected once. The same data also contributed to another study, on yellow fever vaccine responses in identical twins.

Sequences were obtained from PBMCs. The receptors here all came from a woman aged 18-29 years in good health.

This clonotype was observed a few times. This rearrangement joins TRBV3-1 to TRBJ2-3; 11 bases are a match to TRBD2. The CDR3 contains 17 residues. V was clipped by 5 bases and J by 1 base; unmatched bases: 8. CDR1 LGHDT and CDR2 YNNKEL come from the germline V gene (reference sequence). The CDR3 reads CASSFVQTSGGTDTQYF. CDR3 in DNA: TGTGCCAGCAGCTTTGTCCAGACTAGCGGGGGCACAGATACGCAGTATTTT.

The chain combines TRBV10-3 with TRBJ2-1; D possibly corresponds to TRBD1 (6 bases). Trimming shortened V by 3 bases and J by 7 bases, and 22 bases separated the two germline ends. The germline V gene has CDR1 ENHRY and CDR2 SYGVKD. This CDR3 comprises 17 residues. CDR3 loop: CAISDQQGYLTKNEQFF. CDR3 sequence (DNA): TGTGCCATCAGTGACCAACAGGGTTACCTGACGAAGAATGAGCAGTTCTTC.

In its sample, this clonotype was seen a few times. The chain recombines TRBV29-1 with TRBJ2-2; D is unclear. CDR1 and CDR2 from the germline V gene are SQVTM and ANQGSEA. The V and J ends lost 4 bases and 1 base respectively, with 7 bases between them. The CDR3 spans 13 residues. The chain's CDR3 is CSVAWQNTGELFF. CDR3 nucleotide sequence: TGCAGCGTTGCTTGGCAGAACACCGGGGAGCTGTTTTTT.

Only a few counts were recorded for this clonotype. The chain links TRBV10-3 to TRBJ1-2; D unclear. The CDR3 covers 12 residues. In germline, CDR1 is ENHRY, CDR2 SYGVKD. V lost 6 bases and J lost 7, with 12 bases in between. The CDR3 region is CAIRQNTAGYTF. The CDR3 DNA reads as TGTGCCATCAGGCAGAACACGGCTGGCTACACCTTC.

This clonotype appeared a single time. V is TRBV28 and J is TRBJ2-7; a weak D match, TRBD2 (6 bases). Trimming removed 1 base at V and 0 bases at J, with 19 bases between. Germline V gene data show CDR1 as MDHEN and CDR2 as SYDVKM. The CDR3 length is 18 residues. The CDR3, as DNA: TGTGCCAGCAGTTTATACCCCACACTAGCCAGTAGCTCCTACGAGCAGTACTTC. Encoded protein: CASSLYPTLASSSYEQYF.